This T cell receptor beta chain is drawn from a study of T cells expressing NK-cell markers. Across the whole study: Sequencing of TCR beta repertoires drew on sorted CD3+CD56+NKG2C+, CD3+CD56+NKG2C- and CD3+CD56-NKG2C+ T cells. In the group of eight sequenced donors, seven were HCMV-seropositive and one was seronegative.

There are 14 residues in the CDR3. Germline loops: CDR1 LNHNV, CDR2 YYDKDF (reference sequence). TCRdb re-analyzed the 5' RACE reads; it lists each CDR3 protein once, without DNA. In all, the sample yields about 390,000 distinct CDR3 sequences. Notes on the study in general: Of the CD8+ T cell pool in about six donors, roughly 1.0-8% was accounted for by dominant NKG2C+ clonotypes.

As regards this clonotype: Its antigen remains unknown.

The clonotype comes from a woman aged 45-65 years in good health. Source material: blood T cells: a sorted CD56 or NKG2C T cell subset, CD4+ or CD8+ T cells, or bulk PBMC T cells (not recorded which). J is TRBJ2-2 and V is TRBV15; the D gene TCRdb calls, TRBD1, cannot be checked with no DNA. The CDR3 protein is CATSRQGGTGELFF.